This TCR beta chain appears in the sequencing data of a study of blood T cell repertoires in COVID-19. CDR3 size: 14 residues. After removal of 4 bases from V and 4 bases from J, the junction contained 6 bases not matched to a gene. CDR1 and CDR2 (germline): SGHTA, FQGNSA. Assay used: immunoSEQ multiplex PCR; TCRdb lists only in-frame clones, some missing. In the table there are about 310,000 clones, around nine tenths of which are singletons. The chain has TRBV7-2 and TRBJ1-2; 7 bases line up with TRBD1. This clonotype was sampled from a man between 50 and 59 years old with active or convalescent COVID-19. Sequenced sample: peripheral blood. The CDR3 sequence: CASSSTGVPYGYTF. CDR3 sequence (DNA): TGTGCCAGCAGCTCTACAGGGGTCCCCTATGGCTACACCTTC.